Listed below are T cell receptor beta chains from one sample, sequenced in a study of OX40 agonist ivuxolimab in advanced cancers. Produced via immunoSEQ multiplex PCR; TCRdb's table is partial and in-frame only. The table includes under 80,000 clones, 90% to 95% detected once. This sample comprised CD4+ or CD8+ T cells sorted from blood, obtained in a trial of the OX40 agonist ivuxolimab. Source of these receptors: an adult with an advanced solid tumor such as melanoma, head and neck, liver or kidney cancer. Both conserved end residues are part of each CDR3. D genes are given only for firm matches. Clone size appears in some rows only: once, few, many, or a class for an expanded clone.

>15|TRBJ2-7|-|-|TRBV18
CASSPSGGYSYEQYF
TGTGCCAGCTCACCAAGTGGGGGTTATTCCTACGAGCAGTACTTC
>13|TRBJ2-2|-|-|TRBV6-5
CASSTPGTGELFF
TGTGCCAGCAGTACCCCAGGGACCGGGGAGCTGTTTTTT
>12|TRBJ2-7|-|-|TRBV18
CASSPHDYEQYF
TGTGCCAGCTCGCCCCATGACTACGAGCAGTACTTC
>15|TRBJ2-5|-|-|TRBV10-1
CASSESPGTQETQYF
TGCGCCAGCAGTGAGTCACCCGGGACACAAGAGACCCAGTACTTC
>16|TRBJ2-2|-|-|TRBV6-1
CASSAPGRAGTGELFF
TGTGCCAGCAGTGCCCCGGGACGGGCAGGCACCGGGGAGCTGTTTTTT
>14|TRBJ2-3|once|-|TRBV19
CATHGSLTTDTQYF
TGTGCCACACATGGCAGCCTGACTACAGATACGCAGTATTTT
>12|TRBJ2-1|-|TRBD1|TRBV7-2
CASSPQTGHQFF
TGTGCCAGCAGCCCACAGACAGGGCACCAGTTCTTC
>15|TRBJ2-1|once|TRBD2|TRBV7-7
CASSLSGSGNHEQFF
TGTGCCAGCAGCTTAAGTGGTAGCGGGAACCATGAGCAGTTCTTC
>15|TRBJ2-3|-|TRBD1|TRBV7-2
CASSYGQGNTDTQYF
TGTGCCAGCAGCTACGGACAGGGGAACACAGATACGCAGTATTTT
>16|TRBJ2-1|-|TRBD1|TRBV6-6
CASSYSPGTGLNEQFF
TGTGCCAGCAGTTACTCTCCCGGGACAGGGTTGAATGAGCAGTTCTTC
>17|TRBJ1-2|-|TRBD1|TRBV7-2
CASSLRDRWTQNYGYTF
TGTGCCAGCAGCCTCCGGGACAGGTGGACGCAAAACTATGGCTACACCTTC
>11|TRBJ2-5|-|-|TRBV5-1
CASGYPETQYF
TGCGCCAGCGGTTACCCAGAGACCCAGTACTTC
>15|TRBJ2-5|-|-|TRBV5-1
CASSGSGGSRETQYF
TGCGCCAGCAGCGGTTCTGGGGGGTCAAGGGAGACCCAGTACTTC
>14|TRBJ1-5|-|-|TRBV18
CASSPERGNQPQHF
TGTGCCAGCTCACCGGAGAGGGGCAATCAGCCCCAGCATTTT